Listed below are T cell receptor beta chains from one sample, sequenced in a study of Ad26.COV2.S vaccination and SARS-CoV-2 variants. Some clones are missing from TCRdb's copy, which holds only in-frame ones; the method was immunoSEQ multiplex PCR. Found here are approximately 360,000 clones, roughly 85% of them singletons; the top ten hold 7.4%. The sequencing used peripheral blood, collected in a trial of Ad26.COV2.S vaccine versus placebo. The receptors here all came from a person between 18 and 60 years old who received the Ad26.COV2.S COVID-19 vaccine or a placebo. The CDR3 runs from the conserved cysteine through the conserved F or W. The D gene is left open where the match is weak. Only some rows state a clone size, as once, few, many or a class for expanded clones.

V: TRBV2; J: TRBJ2-1; size: once; D: -; DNA: TGTGCCAGCAGTGGGACAGCCGAGCAGTTCTTC; CDR3: CASSGTAEQFF
V: TRBV24-1; J: TRBJ2-1; size: -; D: -; DNA: TGTGCCACCAGTGATTATCACAGTAGCTCCTACAATGAGCAGTTCTTC; CDR3: CATSDYHSSSYNEQFF
V: TRBV2; J: TRBJ1-1; size: -; D: TRBD1; DNA: TGTGCCAGCAGTGAAGAGGCAGGGGGCAACACTGAAGCTTTCTTT; CDR3: CASSEEAGGNTEAFF
V: TRBV3-1/TRBV3-2; J: TRBJ2-1; size: -; D: TRBD1; DNA: TGTGCCAGCAGCCAAGGCCCCCCAATCCTTCAGGGGGAGTTCTTC; CDR3: CASSQGPPILQGEFF
V: TRBV5-6; J: TRBJ1-2; size: -; D: TRBD1; DNA: TGTGCCAGCAGCTCCCGGGACAGGGGGAGCGGCTACACCTTC; CDR3: CASSSRDRGSGYTF
V: TRBV27; J: TRBJ2-1; size: -; D: -; DNA: TGTGCCAGCAGTCCCGGGAGAAGCTACAATGAGCAGTTCTTC; CDR3: CASSPGRSYNEQFF
V: TRBV5-1; J: TRBJ1-1; size: -; D: TRBD1; DNA: TGCGCCAGCAGCCCACAGGGGGCTCACACTGAAGCTTTCTTT; CDR3: CASSPQGAHTEAFF
V: TRBV6-2/TRBV6-3; J: TRBJ1-4; size: -; D: -; DNA: TGTGCCAGCAGCCAGACCTCAACTAATGAAAAACTGTTTTTT; CDR3: CASSQTSTNEKLFF
V: TRBV5-1; J: TRBJ1-6; size: -; D: -; DNA: TGCGCCAGCAGCTCCAGGACGGGGAATTCACCCCTCCACTTT; CDR3: CASSSRTGNSPLHF
V: TRBV5-1; J: TRBJ2-1; size: -; D: TRBD2; DNA: TGCGCCAGCAGACCCTCTAGCGGTCCCCAGTTCTTC; CDR3: CASRPSSGPQFF
V: TRBV7-9; J: TRBJ1-2; size: -; D: -; DNA: TGTGCCAGCAGCTCCGGCTGGGATAATGGCTACACCTTC; CDR3: CASSSGWDNGYTF
V: TRBV5-5; J: TRBJ1-5; size: -; D: -; DNA: TGTGCCAGCAGCTTGGCAGGTCGTTTCAATCAGCCCCAGCATTTT; CDR3: CASSLAGRFNQPQHF
V: TRBV5-1; J: TRBJ1-2; size: -; D: -; DNA: TGCGCCAGCAGCTTGGATCGGGGGGCAGACTATGGCTACACCTTC; CDR3: CASSLDRGADYGYTF
V: TRBV4-1; J: TRBJ2-1; size: -; D: TRBD2; DNA: TGCGCCAGCAGCCACGGGACTAGCGGAAATGAGCAGTTCTTC; CDR3: CASSHGTSGNEQFF
V: TRBV6-5; J: TRBJ2-7; size: -; D: TRBD1; DNA: TGTGCCAGCAACACCGGGACAGGGCTGGAGCAGTACTTC; CDR3: CASNTGTGLEQYF
V: TRBV15; J: TRBJ2-7; size: -; D: -; DNA: TGTGCCACCAGCCTTCACGGGGAGCAGTACTTC; CDR3: CATSLHGEQYF
V: TRBV3-1/TRBV3-2; J: TRBJ2-7; size: -; D: TRBD2; DNA: TGTGCCAGCAGCCTACTTCGGGGGGGCTACGAGCAGTACTTC; CDR3: CASSLLRGGYEQYF
V: TRBV28; J: TRBJ1-2; size: -; D: TRBD1; DNA: TGTGCCAGCAGCCGGGACAGCGCAAACTATGGCTACACCTTC; CDR3: CASSRDSANYGYTF
V: TRBV7-3; J: TRBJ2-1; size: -; D: -; DNA: TGTGCCAGCAGCTTAAGTCCGTCGAATGAGCAGTTCTTC; CDR3: CASSLSPSNEQFF
V: TRBV18; J: TRBJ2-3; size: -; D: TRBD2; DNA: TGTGCCAGCTCACCACTACGGGAGGGAGCAAATACGCAGTATTTT; CDR3: CASSPLREGANTQYF
V: TRBV7-6; J: TRBJ1-6; size: -; D: -; DNA: TGTGCCAGCAGCTTGTGGTACGATTCACCCCTCCACTTT; CDR3: CASSLWYDSPLHF
V: TRBV18; J: TRBJ1-1; size: -; D: -; DNA: TGTGCCAGCTCACCGGCTGGAGTGGGCGACACTGAAGCTTTCTTT; CDR3: CASSPAGVGDTEAFF
V: TRBV2; J: TRBJ1-4; size: -; D: TRBD1; DNA: TGTGCCAGCAGGTCGGACAGGGATGAAAAACTGTTTTTT; CDR3: CASRSDRDEKLFF
V: TRBV5-4; J: TRBJ2-5; size: -; D: -; DNA: TGTGCCAGCAGCTTAGACAGAAAAGAGACCCAGTACTTC; CDR3: CASSLDRKETQYF
V: TRBV27; J: TRBJ1-1; size: -; D: -; DNA: TGTGCCAGCAGTTTCACCGGGACCTTGAACACTGAAGCTTTCTTT; CDR3: CASSFTGTLNTEAFF
V: TRBV4-2; J: TRBJ2-1; size: -; D: TRBD2; DNA: TGTGCCAGCAGCCAAGGATCTAGCGGTAACAATGAGCAGTTCTTC; CDR3: CASSQGSSGNNEQFF
V: TRBV7-9; J: TRBJ1-1; size: -; D: -; DNA: TGTGCCAGCAGCTTGTCGGGTTTTACTGAAGCTTTCTTT; CDR3: CASSLSGFTEAFF
V: TRBV11-2; J: TRBJ2-2; size: -; D: -; DNA: TGTGCCAGCAGCTTACTTGGGGACACCGGGGAGCTGTTTTTT; CDR3: CASSLLGDTGELFF
V: TRBV9; J: TRBJ1-1; size: -; D: -; DNA: TGTGCCAGCAGCGTAGCAGGGGATGGTCCTCAAGCTTTCTTT; CDR3: CASSVAGDGPQAFF
V: TRBV9; J: TRBJ2-1; size: once; D: TRBD2; DNA: TGTGCCAGCAGCGGAGGACTAGCGGGAGATCCCTACAATGAGCAGTTCTTC; CDR3: CASSGGLAGDPYNEQFF
V: TRBV5-1; J: TRBJ1-1; size: few; D: -; DNA: TGCGCCAGCAGCTTGGCCCAGGGATCGAACACTGAAGCTTTCTTT; CDR3: CASSLAQGSNTEAFF
V: TRBV25-1; J: TRBJ1-2; size: once; D: -; DNA: TGTGCCAGCAGATCGACAGCTCCTAACTATGGCTACACCTTC; CDR3: CASRSTAPNYGYTF
V: TRBV13; J: TRBJ1-5; size: -; D: -; DNA: TGTGCCAGCAGCCGCAGCGGACGGACATATAGCAATCAGCCCCAGCATTTT; CDR3: CASSRSGRTYSNQPQHF
V: TRBV19; J: TRBJ1-5; size: -; D: -; DNA: TGTGCCAGTAGTAGAGGGGGCAATCAGCCCCAGCATTTT; CDR3: CASSRGGNQPQHF
V: TRBV7-8; J: TRBJ1-2; size: -; D: -; DNA: TGTGCCAGCAGCACCTACAGGAAGGGCAGGAAGGGTAACTATGGCTACACCTTC; CDR3: CASSTYRKGRKGNYGYTF
V: TRBV10-2; J: TRBJ2-1; size: -; D: TRBD1; DNA: TGCGCCAGCAGAGGGACAGGGCGTGGGAATGAGCAGTTCTTC; CDR3: CASRGTGRGNEQFF
V: TRBV29-1; J: TRBJ1-2; size: -; D: -; DNA: TGCAGCGTCGGGCCTCGTGACGGCTACACCTTC; CDR3: CSVGPRDGYTF
V: TRBV6-5; J: TRBJ1-6; size: few; D: -; DNA: TGTGCCAGCAGTTACTCGAGAGACTCCTATAATTCACCCCTCCACTTT; CDR3: CASSYSRDSYNSPLHF
V: TRBV24-1; J: TRBJ2-1; size: -; D: TRBD2; DNA: TGTGCCACCAGTGATCCCAGCGGGAGTCTCTACAATGAGCAGTTCTTC; CDR3: CATSDPSGSLYNEQFF
V: TRBV27; J: TRBJ1-2; size: -; D: TRBD1; DNA: TGTGCCAGCAGCTATAAGCCGGGACAGCCTCTATCTACCTATGGCTACACCTTC; CDR3: CASSYKPGQPLSTYGYTF
V: TRBV18; J: TRBJ1-1; size: -; D: TRBD1; DNA: TGTGCCAGCTCACCACAGGGGGCGGTATTATGGGCTTTCTTT; CDR3: CASSPQGAVLWAFF
V: TRBV15; J: TRBJ1-2; size: -; D: -; DNA: TGTGCCACCAGCAGATCGGACAGTAGGGTCTATGGCTACACCTTC; CDR3: CATSRSDSRVYGYTF
V: TRBV2; J: TRBJ2-7; size: -; D: TRBD1; DNA: TGTGCCAGCAGTGGACAGGGGGGTCCCTACGAGCAGTACTTC; CDR3: CASSGQGGPYEQYF
V: TRBV6-5; J: TRBJ2-7; size: -; D: -; DNA: TGTGCCAGCAGCCGGGGGTCCGAGCAGTACTTC; CDR3: CASSRGSEQYF
V: TRBV6-6; J: TRBJ1-1; size: -; D: -; DNA: TGTGCCAAAAGGCGGGAGCCCTTCACTGAAGCTTTCTTT; CDR3: CAKRREPFTEAFF